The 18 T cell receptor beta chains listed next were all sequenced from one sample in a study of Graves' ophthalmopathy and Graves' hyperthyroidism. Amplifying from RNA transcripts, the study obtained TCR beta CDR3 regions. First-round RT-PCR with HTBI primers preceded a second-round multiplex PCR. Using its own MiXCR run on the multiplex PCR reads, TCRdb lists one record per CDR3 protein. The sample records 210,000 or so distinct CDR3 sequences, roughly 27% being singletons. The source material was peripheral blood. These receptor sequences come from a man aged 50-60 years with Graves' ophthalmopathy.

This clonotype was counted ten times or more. The CDR3 DNA reads as TGTGCCAGCAGTTGGGACAGGGGTGCGACCGGGGAGCTGTTTTTT. It yields the protein CASSWDRGATGELFF. The chain recombines TRBV28 with TRBJ2-2; TRBD1 aligns across 10 bases. J lost 5 bases, V lost 4 bases, and 4 bases had no gene match. From germline, CDR1 is MDHEN and CDR2 SYDVKM. The CDR3 covers 15 residues.

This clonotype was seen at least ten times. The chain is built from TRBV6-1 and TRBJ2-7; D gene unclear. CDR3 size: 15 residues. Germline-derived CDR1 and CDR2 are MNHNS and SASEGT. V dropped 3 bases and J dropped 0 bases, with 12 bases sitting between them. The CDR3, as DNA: TGTGCCAGCAGTGATGCGCGGACGAGCTCCTACGAGCAGTACTTC. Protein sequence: CASSDARTSSYEQYF.

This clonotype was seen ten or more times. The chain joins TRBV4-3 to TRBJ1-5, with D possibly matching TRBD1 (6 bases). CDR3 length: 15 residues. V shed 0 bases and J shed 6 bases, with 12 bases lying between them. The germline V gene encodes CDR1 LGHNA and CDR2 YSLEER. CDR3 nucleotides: TGCGCCAGCAGCCAAGATCCAGGGGAAGGTCAGCCCCAGCATTTT. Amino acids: CASSQDPGEGQPQHF.

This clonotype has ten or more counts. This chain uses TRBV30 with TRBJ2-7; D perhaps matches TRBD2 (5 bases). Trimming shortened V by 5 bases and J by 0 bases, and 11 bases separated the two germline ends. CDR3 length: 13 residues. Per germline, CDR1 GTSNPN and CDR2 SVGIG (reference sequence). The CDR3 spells CAWRPGLSYEQYF. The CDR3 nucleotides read TGTGCCTGGCGCCCAGGACTCTCCTACGAGCAGTACTTC.

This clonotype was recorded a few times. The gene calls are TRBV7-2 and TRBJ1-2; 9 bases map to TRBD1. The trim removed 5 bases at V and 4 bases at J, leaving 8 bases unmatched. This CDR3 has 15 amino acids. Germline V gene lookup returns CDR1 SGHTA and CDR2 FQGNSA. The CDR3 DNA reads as TGTGCCAGCAGCCCGAGGACAGGGGCTTCCTATGGCTACACCTTC. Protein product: CASSPRTGASYGYTF.

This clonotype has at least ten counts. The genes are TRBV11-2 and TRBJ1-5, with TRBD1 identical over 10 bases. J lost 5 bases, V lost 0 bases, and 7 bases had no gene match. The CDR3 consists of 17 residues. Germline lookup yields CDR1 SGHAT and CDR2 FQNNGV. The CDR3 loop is CASSLDRDRGGHQPQHF. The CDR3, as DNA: TGTGCCAGCAGCTTAGATCGGGACAGGGGAGGACATCAGCCCCAGCATTTT.

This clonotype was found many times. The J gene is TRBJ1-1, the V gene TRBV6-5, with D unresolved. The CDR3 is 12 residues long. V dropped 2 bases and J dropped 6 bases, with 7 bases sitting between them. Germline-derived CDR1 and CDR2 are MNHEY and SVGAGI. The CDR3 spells CASSYRVAEAFF. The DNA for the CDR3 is TGTGCCAGCAGTTACAGGGTGGCTGAAGCTTTCTTT.

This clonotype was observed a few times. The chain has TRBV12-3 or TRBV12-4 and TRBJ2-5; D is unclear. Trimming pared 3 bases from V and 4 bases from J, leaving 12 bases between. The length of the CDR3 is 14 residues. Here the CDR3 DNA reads TGTGCCAGCAGTTTTTCTGGACCGATAGAGACCCAGTACTTC. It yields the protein CASSFSGPIETQYF.

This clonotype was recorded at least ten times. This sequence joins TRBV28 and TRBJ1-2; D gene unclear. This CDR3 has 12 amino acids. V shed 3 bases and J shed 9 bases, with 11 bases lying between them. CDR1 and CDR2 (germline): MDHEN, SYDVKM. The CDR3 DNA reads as TGTGCCAGCAGTTTGGAGGGATCTAGCTACACCTTC. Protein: CASSLEGSSYTF.

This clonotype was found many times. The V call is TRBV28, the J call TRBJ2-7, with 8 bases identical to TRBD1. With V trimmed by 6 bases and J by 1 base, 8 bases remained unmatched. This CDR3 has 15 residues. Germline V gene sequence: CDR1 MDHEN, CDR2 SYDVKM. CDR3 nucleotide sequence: TGTGCCAGCAGGCACGGGACAGGCCTTTCCTACGAGCAGTACTTC. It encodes CASRHGTGLSYEQYF. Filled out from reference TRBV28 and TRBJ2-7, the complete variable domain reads DVKVTQSSRYLVKRTGEKVFLECVQDMDHENMFWYRQDPGLGLRLIYFSYDVKMKEKGDIPEGYSVSREKKERFSLILESASTNQTSMYLCASRHGTGLSYEQYFGPGTRLTVT.

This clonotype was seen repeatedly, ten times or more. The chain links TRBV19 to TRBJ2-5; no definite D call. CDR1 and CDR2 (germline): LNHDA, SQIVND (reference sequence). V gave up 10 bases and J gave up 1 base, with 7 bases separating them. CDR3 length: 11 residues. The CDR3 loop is CATAVQETQYF. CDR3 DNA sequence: TGTGCCACTGCAGTCCAAGAGACCCAGTACTTC.

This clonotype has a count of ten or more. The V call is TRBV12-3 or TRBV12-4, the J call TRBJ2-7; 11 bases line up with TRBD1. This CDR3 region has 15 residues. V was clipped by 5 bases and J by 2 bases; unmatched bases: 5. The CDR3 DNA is TGTGCCAGCAGTATCCGGGACAGGGGGGCCTACGAGCAGTACTTC. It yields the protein CASSIRDRGAYEQYF.

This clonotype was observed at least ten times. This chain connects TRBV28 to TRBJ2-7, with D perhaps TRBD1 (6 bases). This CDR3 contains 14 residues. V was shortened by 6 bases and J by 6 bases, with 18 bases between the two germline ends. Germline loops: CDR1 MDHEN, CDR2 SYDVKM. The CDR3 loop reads CASSLIRIGGEQYF. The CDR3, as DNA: TGTGCCAGCAGCCTGATCCGCATAGGGGGCGAGCAGTACTTC.

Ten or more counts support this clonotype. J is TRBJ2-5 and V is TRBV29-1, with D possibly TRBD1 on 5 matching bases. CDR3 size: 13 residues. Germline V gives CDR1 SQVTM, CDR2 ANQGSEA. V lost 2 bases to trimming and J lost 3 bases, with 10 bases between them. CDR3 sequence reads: CSVETGLEETQYF. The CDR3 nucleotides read TGCAGCGTTGAAACAGGTCTTGAAGAGACCCAGTACTTC.

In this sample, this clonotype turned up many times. The CDR3: CASSLSGNNSPLHF. For the CDR3, the DNA is TGCGCCAGCAGCTTATCTGGGAATAATTCACCCCTCCACTTT. The chain has TRBV5-1 and TRBJ1-6; D remains unclear. The CDR3 sequence is 14 residues long. Trimming pared 2 bases from V and 5 bases from J, leaving 8 bases between. The germline CDR1 and CDR2 sequences are SGHRS and YFSETQ.

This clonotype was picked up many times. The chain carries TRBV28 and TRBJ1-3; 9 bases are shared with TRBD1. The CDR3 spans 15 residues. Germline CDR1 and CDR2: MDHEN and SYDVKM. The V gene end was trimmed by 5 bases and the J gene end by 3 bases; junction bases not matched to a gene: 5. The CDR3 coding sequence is TGTGCCAGCAGTACTACAGGGGGCGATGGAAACACCATATATTTT. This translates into CASSTTGGDGNTIYF.

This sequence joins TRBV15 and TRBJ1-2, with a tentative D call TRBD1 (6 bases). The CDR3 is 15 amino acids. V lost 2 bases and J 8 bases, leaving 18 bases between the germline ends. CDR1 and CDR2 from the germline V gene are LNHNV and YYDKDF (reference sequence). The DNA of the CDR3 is TGTGCCACCAGCAGAAAGACAGGAGGCGAGGGAGGCTACACCTTC. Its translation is CATSRKTGGEGGYTF.

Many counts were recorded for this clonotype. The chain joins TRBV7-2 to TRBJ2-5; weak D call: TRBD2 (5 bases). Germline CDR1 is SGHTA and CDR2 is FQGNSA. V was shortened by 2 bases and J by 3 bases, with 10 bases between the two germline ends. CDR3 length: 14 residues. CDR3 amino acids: CASSLTGVKETQYF. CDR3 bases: TGTGCCAGCAGCTTAACCGGGGTGAAAGAGACCCAGTACTTC. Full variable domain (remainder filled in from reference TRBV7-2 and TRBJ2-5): GAGVSQSPSNKVTEKGKDVELRCDPISGHTALYWYRQSLGQGLEFLIYFQGNSAPDKSGLPSDRFSAERTGGSVSTLTIQRTQQEDSAVYLCASSLTGVKETQYFGPGTRLLVL.